This T cell receptor beta chain was obtained from a study of OX40 agonist ivuxolimab in advanced cancers. Findings and caveats of the study: Antigen specificity remained undetermined for the expanded peripheral T cells.

This clone was seen a single time. The antigen remains undetermined. This table comes from immunoSEQ multiplex PCR, and its TCRdb copy is limited to in-frame clones, with some not included. The data hold 60,000 to 70,000 clones, with about 85% observed a single time. Germline V lookup: CDR1 SGHNT, CDR2 YENEEA. V was trimmed by 4 bases and J by 11 bases, leaving 15 bases between them. CDR3 size: 13 residues. Baseline was the first blood sampling point, followed by cycle 4 day 1 and cycle 7 day 1. The V gene is TRBV11-3, the J gene TRBJ2-1; D is uncertain. Material: CD4+ or CD8+ T cells sorted from blood, obtained in a trial of the OX40 agonist ivuxolimab. This receptor was identified in an adult with an advanced solid tumor such as melanoma, head and neck, liver or kidney cancer. The CDR3, as DNA: TGTGCCAGCAGCTCCTCCACGGACGGAAAGCAGTTCTTC. Translated: CASSSSTDGKQFF.